The T cell receptor (beta chain) under discussion was sequenced for a study of response to subunit inactivated influenza vaccine. This CDR3 is built from 14 residues. The ends lost 2 bases at V and 7 bases at J; junction bases unmatched: 9. The germline V gene has CDR1 SQVTM and CDR2 ANQGSEA. TCRdb redid the calling of the RT-PCR reads with MiXCR, one entry per CDR3 protein. Of 800,000 or so distinct CDR3 sequences in the sample, less than 25% were seen once. Sample: PBMCs from blood, taken roughly 5 days after vaccination. The genes are TRBV29-1 and TRBJ2-5, with 8 positions matching TRBD1. The sequence was obtained from a man aged 50 to 60 who received an inactivated influenza vaccine. CDR3 amino acids: CSVEFTGGWVTQYF. CDR3 sequence (DNA): TGCAGCGTTGAATTTACAGGGGGTTGGGTGACCCAGTACTTC.